The clone carrying this T cell receptor (beta chain) occurred once. Assay: immunoSEQ multiplex PCR; the TCRdb copy retains only in-frame clones and omits some. The sample carries 430,000 or so clones, more than 80% recorded once. V was pared by 5 bases and J by 2 bases, with 13 bases between. Germline V gene data show CDR1 as SNHLY and CDR2 as FYNNEI. The CDR3 runs to 15 residues. Regarding treatment: around 19 received Ad26.COV2.S at low or high dose, single or two shots; 5 received placebo; per-sample allocation not given. Sampling took place 63 days after the first vaccine or placebo injection. Cohort 1b enrolled adults aged 18-55 years in Boston. The source of the sample is a study of Ad26.COV2.S vaccination and SARS-CoV-2 variants. Study-wide context: Among those in the COV1001 Ad26.COV2.S trial arm was the donor. Participants got Ad26.COV2.S intramuscularly, once or twice 56 days apart.

The rearrangement joins TRBV2 to TRBJ2-1; maybe TRBD2 (6 bases). The source was peripheral blood, collected in a trial of Ad26.COV2.S vaccine versus placebo. The TCR originated in a person aged 18 to 65 who received the Ad26.COV2.S COVID-19 vaccine or a placebo. In nucleotides, the CDR3 is TGTGCCAGCAGTACCCCGGGGGACCCCTACAATGAGCAGTTCTTC. It translates to CASSTPGDPYNEQFF.